This T cell receptor beta chain derives from a study of regulatory T cells in long-lasting Graves disease. On the study more broadly: For under 3 months, newly diagnosed Graves' patients had been taking antithyroid drugs.

Described time point: newly diagnosed GD, antithyroid drugs for less than 3 months. From PBMCs, RNA was extracted and then used to make the TCR library. Germline V gives CDR1 SGHNT, CDR2 YENEEA. With 7 bases removed from V and 4 bases from J, the gap between germline ends came to 15 bases. The CDR3 covers 14 residues. This clonotype has ten or more counts. HTBI primers from iRepertoire and Arm-PCR of CDR3 regions yielded the TCR beta libraries. MiXCR was run by TCRdb on the multiplex PCR reads, yielding one entry per CDR3 protein. The sample shows approximately 490,000 distinct CDR3 sequences, 15% to 20% of them seen only once. The data also belong to a second study, concerning T cells in Graves' hyperthyroidism and ophthalmopathy.

The material sequenced was peripheral blood mononuclear cells (PBMCs), taken at new diagnosis, from a patient treated with antithyroid drugs. The chain combines TRBV11-3 with TRBJ2-3; D call uncertain. The receptor was isolated from a man aged 35-49 years with Graves disease. The CDR3 sequence is CASTPSVWADTQYF. The CDR3 DNA reads TGTGCCAGCACCCCCAGTGTGTGGGCAGATACGCAGTATTTT.